These T cell receptor beta chains were read from a single sample in a study of cytomegalovirus exposure and HLA in healthy donors. The assay was immunoSEQ multiplex PCR, and TCRdb's table has in-frame clones only and misses some. Of under 150,000 clones in the sample, 78% were seen once. What was sequenced was PBMCs. The receptor set was obtained from a woman aged 40 to 50 in good health and CMV-seropositive. CDR3s include the opening cysteine and the closing phenylalanine or tryptophan. Fields, in order: clone size, J gene, V gene, D gene, CDR3 protein, CDR3 DNA. D genes are given only for firm matches. Clone size is not always given. Where it is, it says once, few, many or a class for expanded clones.

>NA|TRBJ2-5|TRBV9|TRBD1
CASSSGQGGQTQYF
TGTGCCAGCAGCTCCGGACAGGGCGGACAGACCCAGTACTTC
>few|TRBJ2-1|TRBV18|NA
CASSPSRDTEQFF
TGTGCCAGCTCACCATCCAGGGACACTGAGCAGTTCTTC
>few|TRBJ2-7|TRBV11-2|NA
CASSHHYEQYF
TGTGCCAGCAGCCATCACTACGAGCAGTACTTC
>NA|TRBJ2-6|TRBV30|NA
CAWSGLGHHSGANVLTF
TGTGCCTGGAGTGGTTTGGGACACCACTCTGGGGCCAACGTCCTGACTTTC
>NA|TRBJ2-1|TRBV18|TRBD1
CASSPKTPGQGAGNEQFF
TGTGCCAGCTCACCAAAGACACCGGGACAGGGGGCGGGTAATGAGCAGTTCTTC
>NA|TRBJ2-5|TRBV20-1|NA
CSARDQLALYF
TGCAGTGCTAGAGATCAACTAGCCCTGTACTTC
>NA|TRBJ1-2|TRBV6-5|TRBD1
CASSRLGTGEYGYTF
TGTGCCAGCAGCCGTCTCGGGACAGGGGAATATGGCTACACCTTC
>NA|TRBJ1-5|TRBV7-3|NA
CASSRDKYSNQPQHF
TGTGCCAGCAGCCGGGACAAGTATAGCAATCAGCCCCAGCATTTT
>NA|TRBJ1-3|TRBV7-6|NA
CASSLAGSGMTGNTIYF
TGTGCCAGCAGCTTAGCTGGATCCGGGATGACTGGAAACACCATATATTTT
>NA|TRBJ2-3|TRBV2|TRBD2
CASKIGGTDTQYF
TGTGCCAGCAAGATCGGGGGGACAGATACGCAGTATTTT
>few|TRBJ2-7|TRBV6-1|TRBD1
CASRGDRGDEQYF
TGTGCCAGCAGGGGCGACAGGGGAGACGAGCAGTACTTC
>NA|TRBJ1-5|TRBV6-1|NA
CASTSGNSNQPQHF
TGTGCCAGCACCTCAGGGAATAGCAATCAGCCCCAGCATTTT
>few|TRBJ2-7|TRBV1|NA
CTSSQEGGLVYEQYF
TGCACCAGCAGCCAAGAAGGGGGACTAGTCTACGAGCAGTACTTC
>NA|TRBJ2-5|TRBV10-3|NA
CAISDSPGTQYF
TGTGCCATCAGTGACAGTCCAGGGACCCAGTACTTC
>NA|TRBJ1-5|TRBV13|NA
CASSIGGRNQPQHF
TGTGCCAGCAGCATCGGGGGGAGGAATCAGCCCCAGCATTTT
>NA|TRBJ1-5|TRBV7-9|NA
CASSRGDSNQPQHF
TGTGCCAGCAGCCGCGGAGATAGCAATCAGCCCCAGCATTTT
>NA|TRBJ1-1|TRBV4-1|NA
CASSQPFTGPNTEAFF
TGCGCCAGCAGCCAGCCATTTACAGGTCCTAACACTGAAGCTTTCTTT
>NA|TRBJ2-1|TRBV28|NA
CASSQGGPVYNEQFF
TGTGCCAGCAGCCAAGGGGGACCAGTTTACAATGAGCAGTTCTTC
>NA|TRBJ2-1|TRBV12-5|NA
CASVSQGRLYNEQFF
TGTGCTAGTGTCTCCCAGGGGCGTCTCTACAATGAGCAGTTCTTC
>NA|TRBJ2-3|TRBV28|NA
CASSLARAGRDTQYF
TGTGCCAGCAGTTTGGCTCGGGCGGGCAGGGATACGCAGTATTTT
>NA|TRBJ2-1|TRBV18|TRBD2
CASSPGTTDPEQFF
TGTGCCAGCTCACCAGGGACTACGGACCCTGAGCAGTTCTTC
>NA|TRBJ1-1|TRBV6-5|NA
CASSSGGDTEAFF
TGTGCCAGCAGCTCGGGGGGAGACACTGAAGCTTTCTTT